This TCR beta chain was captured by sequencing in a study of T cell responses to AZD1222 COVID-19 vaccine. V lost 3 bases, J lost 8 bases, and 16 bases lay in between. Germline CDR1 SGHDN, CDR2 FVKESK. The CDR3 extends over 15 amino acids. Assay: immunoSEQ multiplex PCR; the TCRdb copy retains only in-frame clones and omits some. Found here are just under 85,000 clones, 86% of them singletons; the top ten hold 8.5% to 10%. This sequence originates from an adult in good health. V gene TRBV14 combines with J gene TRBJ1-4; TRBD1 might be the D (5 bases). Specimen: peripheral blood, collected on day 0 of AZD1222 vaccination. CDR3 residues: CASSHLGARGEKLFF. DNA for the CDR3: TGTGCCAGCAGCCACCTTGGCGCCCGGGGGGAAAAACTGTTTTTT.